The T cell receptor beta chain described here comes from a study of T cells in Graves' hyperthyroidism and ophthalmopathy. The investigators amplified TCR beta CDR3 regions from RNA transcripts. In the first-round RT-PCR of the TCR CDR3, the HTBI primer set was used. TCRdb re-called the multiplex PCR reads with MiXCR, one entry per CDR3 protein. The sample lists about 590,000 distinct CDR3 sequences; 15% to 19% were seen once. The V end was cut by 0 bases, the J end by 8 bases, with 10 bases between. Germline V gene lookup returns CDR1 MGHRA and CDR2 YSYEKL. The CDR3 length is 14 residues. The sequence was collected from a woman in her twenties or thirties with Graves' hyperthyroidism. What was sequenced was blood. The rearrangement links TRBV4-1 to TRBJ1-4; a weak D match, TRBD1 (5 bases). DNA of the CDR3: TGCGCCAGCAGCCAAGAGTCGGGGGGAGAAAAACTGTTTTTT. The encoded protein is CASSQESGGEKLFF.